This T cell receptor (beta chain) is drawn from a study of shared clonotypes between healthy human individuals (dated by TCRdb to 2018 to 2021). General notes on the study: Three men and a couple of women, aged 18 to 49 years, made up the cohort. To estimate repertoire size and how much clonotypes are shared between individuals, the study performed deep sequencing of blood TCR repertoires from roughly five healthy adults. For each donor, CD4 naive and CD4 memory were each run on three plates, CD8 naive on two plates, and CD8 memory on one plate. To increase sequencing depth and limit assay-specific biases, TCR repertoire library preparation and sequencing were carried out by different laboratories using diverse techniques. Between about 0.8 and 9 billion PBMCs per donor were obtained by leukapheresis. Paper-wide results and their limitations: When four donors were compared, the shared fraction of clonotypes was approximately 5% for naive CD4, roughly 3.4% for naive CD8, 2.3% for memory CD4, and 0.4% for memory CD8. Clonotypes shared by all four sorted-subset donors showed higher generation probabilities than non-shared clonotypes. Based on pairwise subsampling, the degree of clonotype sharing among donors was expected to be affected by sequencing depth. Larger estimated clonotype richness was generally found for naive subsets than for memory subsets. The genetic and exposure-history diversity represented was limited by the small number of donors. Incomplete sequencing was indicated by rarefaction of sorted-subset datasets, despite the large sequencing depth. Sampling was limited to blood, and TCR repertoires in tissue likely differ from TCR repertoires in blood.

In the case of this clone: Its recognized antigen is unknown. The record has no base qualities; no much larger clone is one base away.

CD8 naive samples were obtained by positive selection for CCR7 among CD45RO-negative cells, yielding a CD45RA+CCR7+ population from which TemRA cells were excluded. Healthy HIV-negative adults with no recently reported acute infections or vaccinations were included as donors. All donors were Caucasian adults living in Nashville, Tennessee, USA. Blood was obtained by leukapheresis, after which PBMCs were separated by Ficoll-Histopaque density gradient centrifugation and cryopreserved in liquid nitrogen vapor phase. Purity and quantity of every magnetically sorted T cell population were checked by analytical flow cytometry. Genomic DNA was isolated from each sorted fraction and quantified by UV absorbance on a Nanodrop 2000c. Using the deep immunoSEQ assay, TCR CDR3 regions were amplified from genomic DNA by multiplex PCR. For each cell subset, the extracted genomic DNA was distributed evenly across all wells of several immunoSEQ 96-well plates, and each plate served as one replicate. Each replicate PCR for sorted subsets received 150 to 250 ng genomic DNA, equal to about 30,000 T cell genomes. The purified libraries were quantified using a Qubit 3.0 fluorometer, sized with a Bioanalyzer 2100, and then quantified again using the KAPA Library Quantification kit. Every immunoSEQ 96-well plate was sequenced on a separate single-read 150-cycle Illumina NextSeq 550 flow cell. The source study handled its data this way. Because the immunoSEQ output included only junctional sequences and no quality scores, the filtering could not be the same as the filtering used for full-length reads. Sequences were annotated with PyIR, a Python wrapper for IgBLAST v1.9, and V/J genes and CDR3 were assigned using IMGT germline references. Reads with weak V/J assignments (E-value above 1e-6), missing CDR3, stop codons, out-of-frame junctions, or ambiguous translated residues were removed. V3J clonotypes were defined as sequences sharing an identical inferred V gene, J gene, and CDR3 amino acid sequence. Percentage overlap between repertoires was calculated by dividing the number of shared unique clonotypes by the size of the smaller repertoire. Repertoire richness was assessed with RTK rarefaction, the Chao1 estimator, and Recon v2.1 estimates of unobserved clonotypes. For all TCRbeta clonotypes obtained by the gDNA method from four donors, generation probabilities were computed with OLGA. TCRdb retrieved this table from immuneACCESS and kept in-frame rearrangements only. Not all clones are present; in checked studies, unresolved V genes account for under half, and no reason is known for the remainder. V and J calls and clone size are given by that table; D and trimming were obtained from the DNA. The sample profile shows about 2 million clones; roughly 95% of them were found once. The top ten hold approximately 1% of the sample.

Sequences MDHEN (CDR1) and SYDVKM (CDR2) are obtained from the germline V gene. The junction shows trimming of 4 bases on V and 7 bases on J, and the gene matches do not reach 10 bases of it. CDR3 length: 16 amino acids, cysteine to phenylalanine. The CDR3 DNA has 48 bases and is translated from base 1. The sequenced sample consisted of naive CD8+ T cells sorted from blood. The cell subset or site label corresponds to: CD45RA+CCR7+. This receptor chain uses TRBV28 and TRBJ1-6; 7 nucleotides in the junction match TRBD1. The receptor was derived from a man aged 18 to 30 in good health. The CDR3 corresponds to CASSSVPTGYNSPLHF. The DNA sequence reads TGTGCCAGCAGTTCCGTGCCGACAGGGTACAATTCACCCCTCCACTTT. The reference TRBV28 and TRBJ1-6 proteins fill in what lies around the CDR3, so the full variable domain reads DVKVTQSSRYLVKRTGEKVFLECVQDMDHENMFWYRQDPGLGLRLIYFSYDVKMKEKGDIPEGYSVSREKKERFSLILESASTNQTSMYLCASSSVPTGYNSPLHFGNGTRLTVT.